The clone carrying this T cell receptor (beta chain) was picked up one time. Its target is unknown. The data stem from a study of graft-versus-host responses after intestinal transplantation. Study-wide context: Those transplanted obtained multivisceral, liver-intestinal, or isolated intestinal grafts. Tacrolimus and steroids were given for around 3 years to all recipients after anti-thymocyte globulin induction.

General study points: High graft-versus-host to host-versus-graft clonal ratios were seen in allografts of patients with graft-donor T cell macrochimerism. Recipient marrow held GvH clones, some first seen in ileum or blood.

The CDR3 runs to 13 residues. V was cut by 1 base and J by 7 bases, with 12 bases left in between. Per the germline V gene, CDR1 is SGDLS and CDR2 is YYNGEE. Clones were read by immunoSEQ multiplex PCR, and TCRdb kept only the in-frame ones, dropping some. The profile covers roughly 25,000 clones, with approximately 95% appearing a single time and 0.5% to 0.6% taken by the ten largest. V and J are TRBV9 and TRBJ2-7; weak D call: TRBD2 (7 bases). The TCR was taken from a human patient who received an intestinal transplant, so some T cells may come from the graft donor. This specimen was PBMCs, taken 18 days after transplant. CDR3 sequence reads: CASSVTGGPEQYF. The DNA for the CDR3 is TGTGCCAGCAGCGTAACCGGGGGGCCGGAGCAGTACTTC.